The next 8 T cell receptor beta chains were all read from a single sample in a study of vaccination and CD4 T cells after COVID-19. Antigens for these TCRs are unknown. Treatment meaning: roughly 11-day PBMC culture with coronavirus spike peptide pools or control peptides (ViraFEST assay). Scientists ran DNA taken from cultured CD4+ T cells through the Oncomine TCR Beta short-read assay for sequencing. TCRdb itself ran the PCR reads through MiXCR, one entry per CDR3 protein. The sample holds some 3,000 distinct CDR3 sequences, about 84% seen once. Material for sequencing was CD4+ T cells from blood, cultured in vitro. These receptors were taken from a human donor who had recovered from COVID-19.

This rearrangement joins TRBV4-1 to TRBJ2-7, with D possibly TRBD1 on 6 matching bases. With 4 bases removed from V and 6 bases from J, the gap between germline ends came to 13 bases. Germline V gene lookup returns CDR1 MGHRA and CDR2 YSYEKL. The CDR3 is 13 amino acids. CDR3 sequence reads: CASSRGQPTEQYF. The CDR3 DNA sequence: TGCGCCAGCAGCCGCGGACAGCCAACCGAGCAGTACTTC.

This chain joins TRBV19 and TRBJ1-1; 7 bases fit TRBD1. Germline CDR1 and CDR2: LNHDA and SQIVND (reference sequence). The CDR3 has 13 residues. V lost 5 bases and J lost 5; bases outside the gene matches: 5. DNA for the CDR3: TGTGCCAGTAGTGCAGGGGGGAGGACTGAAGCTTTCTTT. Translation: CASSAGGRTEAFF.

This clonotype has just one count. J is TRBJ2-7 and V is TRBV2; D call uncertain. The V end was cut by 6 bases, the J end by 0 bases, with 12 bases between. The CDR3 is 14 residues long. Germline CDR1 reads SNHLY; CDR2 reads FYNNEI. The CDR3 DNA reads TGTGCCAGCAGCCCACAGCGAAACTCCTACGAGCAGTACTTC. Its protein is CASSPQRNSYEQYF.

The chain uses TRBV6-2 or TRBV6-3 and TRBJ1-1, with unresolved D. Trimming took 6 bases from V and 3 from J, leaving 11 bases between them. The CDR3 totals 13 residues. Germline loops: CDR1 MNHEY, CDR2 SVGEGT. The CDR3 nucleotides read TGTGCCAGCAGCCACCTCCAGGACACTGAAGCTTTCTTT. Protein product: CASSHLQDTEAFF.

The V gene is TRBV24-1, the J gene TRBJ2-2; the D is unclear. The germline V gene encodes CDR1 KGHDR and CDR2 SFDVKD. V lost 0 bases and J lost 5, with 6 bases in between. The CDR3 loop spans 14 amino acids. CDR3 sequence: CATSDLQGTGELFF. The DNA of the CDR3 is TGTGCCACCAGTGATTTGCAAGGAACCGGGGAGCTGTTTTTT.

The rearrangement links TRBV20-1 to TRBJ2-3; D not certain. The V gene's germline CDR1 is DFQATT and CDR2 SNEGSKA (reference sequence). The V end lost 3 bases, the J end lost 6 bases, and 10 bases lay between the germline ends. The CDR3 is made up of 12 amino acids. As DNA, the CDR3 is TGCAGTGCTAGCCCAGCAATGGATACGCAGTATTTT. Its translation: CSASPAMDTQYF.

This clonotype was picked up one time. The chain is built from TRBV20-1 and TRBJ1-2; no firm D call. The CDR3 spans 16 residues. V dropped 1 base and J dropped 3 bases, with 18 bases sitting between them. Germline values: CDR1 DFQATT, CDR2 SNEGSKA (reference sequence). In DNA, the CDR3 is TGCAGTGCTAGAGCGGTTGGGGAAGCCCACGACTATGGCTACACCTTC. Protein product: CSARAVGEAHDYGYTF.

The J gene is TRBJ2-4, the V gene TRBV7-9; 7 nucleotides line up with TRBD1. This CDR3 contains 16 residues. The ends lost 3 bases at V and 1 base at J; junction bases unmatched: 6. The V gene's germline CDR1 is SEHNR and CDR2 FQNEAQ (reference sequence). The CDR3 protein is CASSLYGTVAKNIQYF. The CDR3 DNA reads as TGTGCCAGCAGCTTGTACGGGACAGTCGCCAAAAACATTCAGTACTTC.